Below, 9 T cell receptor beta chains from the same sample are listed, as sequenced in a study of monozygotic twins with inflammatory bowel disease. Reprocessing the 5' RACE reads, TCRdb reports a single entry for every CDR3 protein and omits DNA. In all, the sample yields some 150,000 distinct CDR3 sequences. The sequencing input was blood. Every receptor here comes from a human donor with ulcerative colitis or Crohn's disease, or a healthy co-twin of an affected twin (not recorded which).

The J gene is TRBJ1-1, the V gene TRBV29-1; no DNA is available, so the TRBD1 call from TCRdb remains unchecked. Germline V gene data show CDR1 as SQVTM and CDR2 as ANQGSEA. The CDR3 length is 12 residues. The CDR3 sequence: CSGRTGINEAFF.

This chain joins TRBV5-1 and TRBJ2-5; TCRdb lists TRBD2, though no DNA is available to test this call. The CDR3 is made up of 16 amino acids. Germline loops: CDR1 SGHRS, CDR2 YFSETQ. The CDR3 is CASSLRTSGVGETQYF.

The V gene is TRBV5-1, the J gene TRBJ2-5; TCRdb outputs TRBD1, but without DNA this stays unchecked. The CDR3 totals 13 residues. CDR1 and CDR2 (germline): SGHRS, YFSETQ. CDR3 sequence: CASSLTGSETQYF.

The chain has TRBV7-2 and TRBJ1-2; absent DNA, TCRdb's TRBD1 call cannot be checked. This CDR3 is built from 14 residues. CDR1 and CDR2 (germline): SGHTA, FQGNSA. This CDR3 is CTSRYTGTPNGCTF.

The chain joins TRBV14 to TRBJ2-1. Germline CDR1 reads SGHDN; CDR2 reads FVKESK. This CDR3 has 16 amino acids. CDR3 sequence: CASSQSSRYAYNEQFF.

The chain is built from TRBV19 and TRBJ2-1; without DNA, the TCRdb call of TRBD1 cannot be checked. This CDR3 region has 13 residues. Germline lookup yields CDR1 LNHDA and CDR2 SQIVND (reference sequence). The CDR3 is CASSRTGLNEQFF.

V usage is TRBV15 and J usage is TRBJ2-3. This CDR3 is 14 amino acids long. Germline values: CDR1 LNHNV, CDR2 YYDKDF (reference sequence). The chain's CDR3 is CATSRDIAQDTQYF.

The chain uses TRBV2 and TRBJ2-2; TCRdb picks TRBD2, but there is no DNA to check that call. CDR1 and CDR2 from the germline V gene are SNHLY and FYNNEI. The CDR3 loop spans 16 amino acids. The CDR3 region is CASSERFEGLAGELFF.

The J gene is TRBJ1-2, the V gene TRBV20-1; the D gene TCRdb calls, TRBD1, cannot be checked with no DNA. This CDR3 contains 15 residues. Germline values: CDR1 DFQATT, CDR2 SNEGSKA (reference sequence). The chain's CDR3 is CSARVLRRGDYGYTF.